Listed below are T cell receptor beta chains from one sample, sequenced in a study of response to subunit inactivated influenza vaccine. TCRdb ran MiXCR on the RT-PCR reads and lists one entry per CDR3 protein. The repertoire holds roughly 520,000 distinct CDR3 sequences, with around 25% as singletons. The sample in question was CD4+ T cells sorted from PBMCs, obtained about 5 days after vaccination. The receptors were gathered from a man aged 45-65 years who received an inactivated influenza vaccine. CDR3s include the opening cysteine and the closing phenylalanine or tryptophan. The D gene is left open where the match is weak. Rows give clone size only sometimes, using once, few, many, or a class for an expanded clone.

clone size: -
D gene: TRBD1
V gene: TRBV29-1
J gene: TRBJ1-2
CDR3 protein: CSVEGGTGVGYTF
CDR3 DNA: TGCAGCGTTGAAGGAGGGACAGGGGTTGGCTACACCTTC

clone size: few
D gene: -
V gene: TRBV4-3
J gene: TRBJ2-3
CDR3 protein: CASSQVLAPSTDTQYF
CDR3 DNA: TGCGCCAGCAGCCAAGTACTAGCACCTAGCACAGATACGCAGTATTTT

clone size: -
D gene: -
V gene: TRBV9
J gene: TRBJ2-1
CDR3 protein: CASSVESYNEQFF
CDR3 DNA: TGTGCCAGCAGCGTAGAAAGCTACAATGAGCAGTTCTTC

clone size: -
D gene: TRBD2
V gene: TRBV2
J gene: TRBJ2-5
CDR3 protein: CASSEGLAVSETQYF
CDR3 DNA: TGTGCCAGCAGTGAGGGACTAGCGGTGTCAGAGACCCAGTACTTC

clone size: -
D gene: TRBD1
V gene: TRBV20-1
J gene: TRBJ1-1
CDR3 protein: CSAGNPGQGNTEAFF
CDR3 DNA: TGCAGTGCTGGGAATCCGGGACAGGGAAACACTGAAGCTTTCTTT

clone size: -
D gene: -
V gene: TRBV20-1
J gene: TRBJ2-3
CDR3 protein: CSASGATSTDTQYF
CDR3 DNA: TGCAGTGCTAGCGGGGCGACAAGCACAGATACGCAGTATTTT

clone size: few
D gene: TRBD2
V gene: TRBV24-1
J gene: TRBJ2-3
CDR3 protein: CATSDSLAGGTDTQYF
CDR3 DNA: TGTGCCACCAGTGATTCACTAGCGGGAGGTACAGATACGCAGTATTTT

clone size: -
D gene: -
V gene: TRBV5-1
J gene: TRBJ1-5
CDR3 protein: CASSLEGRDQPQHF
CDR3 DNA: TGCGCCAGCAGCTTGGAGGGGAGAGATCAGCCCCAGCATTTT

clone size: -
D gene: TRBD2
V gene: TRBV6-2/TRBV6-3
J gene: TRBJ2-3
CDR3 protein: CASRTGGGGTDTQYF
CDR3 DNA: TGTGCCAGCAGAACGGGCGGGGGAGGGACAGATACGCAGTATTTT

clone size: -
D gene: -
V gene: TRBV27
J gene: TRBJ2-4
CDR3 protein: CASSREGPLAKNIQYF
CDR3 DNA: TGTGCCAGCAGTAGAGAGGGACCCCTAGCCAAAAACATTCAGTACTTC

clone size: -
D gene: -
V gene: TRBV10-3
J gene: TRBJ1-1
CDR3 protein: CAISEGTQGGAEAFF
CDR3 DNA: TGTGCCATCAGTGAGGGAACACAGGGTGGTGCAGAAGCTTTCTTT

clone size: -
D gene: -
V gene: TRBV10-3
J gene: TRBJ1-5
CDR3 protein: CAISDRGLQPQHF
CDR3 DNA: TGTGCCATCAGTGACCGGGGACTCCAGCCCCAGCATTTT

clone size: few
D gene: -
V gene: TRBV7-9
J gene: TRBJ2-3
CDR3 protein: CASSFGRRIDTQYF
CDR3 DNA: TGTGCCAGCAGCTTCGGCCGGAGGATTGATACGCAGTATTTT

clone size: many
D gene: -
V gene: TRBV24-1
J gene: TRBJ2-3
CDR3 protein: CATALGDTQYF
CDR3 DNA: TGTGCCACCGCTTTGGGAGATACGCAGTATTTT

clone size: many
D gene: TRBD2
V gene: TRBV12-3/TRBV12-4
J gene: TRBJ2-2
CDR3 protein: CASSPLAGTGELFF
CDR3 DNA: TGTGCCAGCAGCCCACTAGCGGGCACCGGGGAGCTGTTTTTT

clone size: -
D gene: -
V gene: TRBV5-1
J gene: TRBJ1-2
CDR3 protein: CASSPGPVGGGYTF
CDR3 DNA: TGCGCCAGCAGCCCGGGCCCCGTCGGGGGAGGCTACACCTTC

clone size: -
D gene: -
V gene: TRBV5-1
J gene: TRBJ2-2
CDR3 protein: CASNHRDGGPGELFF
CDR3 DNA: TGCGCCAGCAACCACAGGGATGGAGGTCCCGGGGAGCTGTTTTTT

clone size: few
D gene: -
V gene: TRBV18
J gene: TRBJ2-6
CDR3 protein: CASSPQDSGANVLTF
CDR3 DNA: TGTGCCAGCTCACCCCAGGACTCTGGGGCCAACGTCCTGACTTTC

clone size: few
D gene: TRBD1
V gene: TRBV3-1
J gene: TRBJ2-7
CDR3 protein: CASSPLGQGALYEQYF
CDR3 DNA: TGTGCCAGCAGCCCTTTAGGCCAGGGGGCGTTGTACGAGCAGTACTTC

clone size: -
D gene: -
V gene: TRBV7-2
J gene: TRBJ2-3
CDR3 protein: CASSAVGHVTDTQYF
CDR3 DNA: TGTGCCAGCAGCGCAGTGGGCCATGTCACAGATACGCAGTATTTT

clone size: few
D gene: TRBD1
V gene: TRBV10-3
J gene: TRBJ1-1
CDR3 protein: CAISRTGAGEAFF
CDR3 DNA: TGTGCCATCAGCCGGACAGGGGCGGGAGAAGCTTTCTTT

clone size: -
D gene: -
V gene: TRBV24-1
J gene: TRBJ2-3
CDR3 protein: CATSEPAQGPTDTQYF
CDR3 DNA: TGTGCCACCAGTGAGCCGGCACAGGGCCCCACAGATACGCAGTATTTT

clone size: few
D gene: TRBD2
V gene: TRBV6-2/TRBV6-3
J gene: TRBJ2-5
CDR3 protein: CASSSGLAGGIQETQYF
CDR3 DNA: TGTGCCAGCAGTTCCGGACTAGCGGGAGGGATCCAAGAGACCCAGTACTTC

clone size: -
D gene: TRBD2
V gene: TRBV19
J gene: TRBJ2-7
CDR3 protein: CASSTSGEGRNYEQYF
CDR3 DNA: TGTGCCAGTAGTACCAGTGGGGAGGGGAGGAACTACGAGCAGTACTTC

clone size: -
D gene: -
V gene: TRBV25-1
J gene: TRBJ2-5
CDR3 protein: CASAPEGPLEETQYF
CDR3 DNA: TGTGCCAGTGCACCAGAGGGCCCTTTGGAGGAGACCCAGTACTTC

clone size: -
D gene: -
V gene: TRBV18
J gene: TRBJ2-1
CDR3 protein: CASSRRADNEQFF
CDR3 DNA: TGTGCCAGCTCACGCCGGGCAGACAATGAGCAGTTCTTC

clone size: few
D gene: -
V gene: TRBV6-1
J gene: TRBJ2-5
CDR3 protein: CASKVGGSKTQYF
CDR3 DNA: TGTGCCAGCAAGGTGGGGGGTTCAAAGACCCAGTACTTC

clone size: few
D gene: -
V gene: TRBV20-1
J gene: TRBJ2-3
CDR3 protein: CSARDWGRQADTQYF
CDR3 DNA: TGCAGTGCTAGAGATTGGGGCAGGCAGGCAGATACGCAGTATTTT

clone size: few
D gene: -
V gene: TRBV20-1
J gene: TRBJ2-2
CDR3 protein: CSASNTGPAGELFF
CDR3 DNA: TGCAGTGCCTCAAATACAGGGCCAGCCGGGGAGCTGTTTTTT

clone size: few
D gene: -
V gene: TRBV2
J gene: TRBJ2-5
CDR3 protein: CATGRTHQETQYF
CDR3 DNA: TGTGCCACTGGCAGGACACACCAAGAGACCCAGTACTTC

clone size: -
D gene: TRBD1
V gene: TRBV30
J gene: TRBJ1-6
CDR3 protein: CAWSTLGQVLNSPLHF
CDR3 DNA: TGTGCCTGGTCGACCCTAGGACAGGTCCTTAATTCACCCCTCCACTTT

clone size: -
D gene: -
V gene: TRBV7-9
J gene: TRBJ2-2
CDR3 protein: CASSYRVLTWELFF
CDR3 DNA: TGTGCCAGCAGCTACAGGGTGCTTACCTGGGAGCTGTTTTTT

clone size: many
D gene: -
V gene: TRBV30
J gene: TRBJ2-1
CDR3 protein: CAWRTANEQFF
CDR3 DNA: TGTGCCTGGAGGACGGCAAATGAGCAGTTCTTC

clone size: -
D gene: -
V gene: TRBV7-6
J gene: TRBJ2-5
CDR3 protein: CASSSSPEIQETQYF
CDR3 DNA: TGTGCCAGCAGCTCAAGCCCTGAAATCCAAGAGACCCAGTACTTC

clone size: few
D gene: TRBD2
V gene: TRBV24-1
J gene: TRBJ2-3
CDR3 protein: CATSDLTLAGNTDTQYF
CDR3 DNA: TGTGCCACCAGTGACCTAACCCTAGCGGGAAACACAGATACGCAGTATTTT

clone size: -
D gene: TRBD2
V gene: TRBV7-2
J gene: TRBJ2-2
CDR3 protein: CASSVLAGVSGELFF
CDR3 DNA: TGTGCCAGCAGCGTACTAGCGGGAGTATCCGGGGAGCTGTTTTTT

clone size: -
D gene: -
V gene: TRBV20-1
J gene: TRBJ2-5
CDR3 protein: CSAREAGYQETQYF
CDR3 DNA: TGCAGTGCTAGAGAGGCCGGTTACCAAGAGACCCAGTACTTC

clone size: few
D gene: TRBD2
V gene: TRBV7-9
J gene: TRBJ2-1
CDR3 protein: CATQTSGVYNEQFF
CDR3 DNA: TGTGCCACCCAGACTAGCGGGGTGTACAATGAGCAGTTCTTC

clone size: -
D gene: TRBD2
V gene: TRBV5-1
J gene: TRBJ2-3
CDR3 protein: CASSLDGRGDTQYF
CDR3 DNA: TGCGCCAGCAGCTTGGACGGGAGGGGAGATACGCAGTATTTT

clone size: once
D gene: -
V gene: TRBV29-1
J gene: TRBJ2-7
CDR3 protein: CSGASGKPGEPYEQYF
CDR3 DNA: TGCAGCGGAGCGTCTGGTAAACCAGGAGAACCCTACGAGCAGTACTTC

clone size: -
D gene: -
V gene: TRBV5-1
J gene: TRBJ1-4
CDR3 protein: CASSFRPRNEKLFF
CDR3 DNA: TGCGCCAGCAGCTTTAGACCGCGTAATGAAAAACTGTTTTTT